This is a list of T cell receptor beta chains from one sample in a study of identical twins. TCRdb reprocessed the 5' RACE reads with MiXCR, giving one entry per CDR3 protein. The sample includes approximately 470,000 distinct CDR3 sequences, 11% to 15% of them seen just once. In addition, the sample was reused for a study of yellow fever vaccine responses in identical twins.

The sample taken for sequencing was CD4+ T cells sorted from blood. Receptors originate from a woman aged 18-30 years in good health. CDR3s include the opening cysteine and the closing phenylalanine or tryptophan. D genes are given only for firm matches. Clone size is stated in some rows and not others, as once, few, many or a class when expanded.

d_gene | abundance | j_gene | v_gene | CDR3aa | CDR3nt
- | few | TRBJ1-2 | TRBV28 | CASTPLAVGGSYGYTF | TGTGCCAGCACCCCGCTAGCGGTGGGGGGCAGCTATGGCTACACCTTC
- | - | TRBJ2-2 | TRBV28 | CASSLRVPGELFF | TGTGCCAGCAGTTTAAGGGTTCCCGGGGAGCTGTTTTTT
TRBD1 | - | TRBJ2-7 | TRBV4-3 | CASSQATGTGVVEQYF | TGCGCCAGCAGCCAAGCAACCGGGACAGGGGTTGTCGAGCAGTACTTC
- | - | TRBJ1-1 | TRBV20-1 | CSAPDRRNTEAFF | TGCAGTGCTCCTGACAGGAGGAACACTGAAGCTTTCTTT
- | - | TRBJ2-3 | TRBV7-2 | CASSPRPVPDTQYF | TGTGCCAGCAGCCCGCGACCCGTCCCAGATACGCAGTATTTT
- | - | TRBJ2-2 | TRBV28 | CASSFPVVAGELFF | TGTGCCAGCAGTTTTCCGGTGGTGGCCGGGGAGCTGTTTTTT
- | many | TRBJ2-1 | TRBV12-3/TRBV12-4 | CASSLDYEQFF | TGTGCCAGCAGTTTAGATTATGAGCAGTTCTTC
TRBD1 | few | TRBJ2-5 | TRBV12-3/TRBV12-4 | CASSWLGTGFVETQYF | TGTGCCAGCAGTTGGCTCGGGACAGGGTTCGTGGAGACCCAGTACTTC
- | many | TRBJ2-2 | TRBV20-1 | CSAALRATTGELFF | TGCAGTGCGGCCCTGCGGGCGACGACCGGGGAGCTGTTTTTT
TRBD2 | few | TRBJ2-1 | TRBV6-2/TRBV6-3 | CASSRGLAGGPRNEQFF | TGTGCCAGCAGCCGGGGACTAGCGGGAGGGCCGAGAAATGAGCAGTTCTTC
TRBD1 | few | TRBJ2-3 | TRBV20-1 | CSASDRGSTDTQYF | TGCAGTGCTAGCGACAGGGGTAGCACAGATACGCAGTATTTT
- | few | TRBJ2-2 | TRBV11-2 | CASSSEAPRGRGNTGELFF | TGTGCCAGCAGCTCCGAGGCGCCCCGCGGAAGGGGTAACACCGGGGAGCTGTTTTTT
TRBD2 | few | TRBJ2-1 | TRBV12-3/TRBV12-4 | CASSFNLRLAGVNEQFF | TGTGCCAGCAGTTTCAACCTTCGCCTAGCGGGAGTCAATGAGCAGTTCTTC
- | few | TRBJ1-5 | TRBV24-1 | CATSDGVLTQHF | TGTGCCACCAGTGATGGGGTTCTGACCCAGCATTTT
- | - | TRBJ2-3 | TRBV28 | CASSLRGGPDTQYF | TGTGCCAGCAGTTTAAGGGGAGGTCCAGATACGCAGTATTTT
- | - | TRBJ2-7 | TRBV3-1 | CASSQGGDQTHEQYF | TGTGCCAGCAGCCAAGGCGGGGACCAAACCCACGAGCAGTACTTC
TRBD2 | - | TRBJ2-7 | TRBV20-1 | CSAQLAGGNPYEQYF | TGCAGTGCTCAACTAGCGGGAGGGAATCCCTACGAGCAGTACTTC
TRBD2 | many | TRBJ2-5 | TRBV2 | CASRAGNQETQYF | TGTGCCAGCAGAGCGGGGAACCAAGAGACCCAGTACTTC
TRBD2 | few | TRBJ2-3 | TRBV7-9 | CASSVRLAGVLDTQYF | TGTGCCAGCAGCGTCAGACTAGCGGGGGTGCTAGATACGCAGTATTTT
TRBD2 | few | TRBJ2-3 | TRBV10-2 | CASSGILLAGRGTDTQYF | TGCGCCAGCAGTGGGATACTTCTAGCGGGGAGGGGCACAGATACGCAGTATTTT
- | few | TRBJ2-4 | TRBV4-3 | CASSQVGGGRENIQYF | TGCGCCAGCAGCCAAGTTGGAGGGGGGAGGGAAAACATTCAGTACTTC
TRBD1 | - | TRBJ2-7 | TRBV20-1 | CSARQGAIDEQYF | TGCAGTGCCCGACAGGGGGCGATTGACGAGCAGTACTTC
TRBD2 | - | TRBJ2-7 | TRBV20-1 | CSARDTGGRDEQYF | TGCAGTGCTAGAGATACGGGAGGGCGCGACGAGCAGTACTTC
TRBD1 | many | TRBJ2-5 | TRBV9 | CASSLRQGEETQYF | TGTGCCAGCAGCCTGCGACAGGGAGAGGAGACCCAGTACTTC
TRBD2 | few | TRBJ2-2 | TRBV9 | CASSPILAGVTGELFF | TGTGCCAGCAGCCCTATTCTAGCGGGAGTAACCGGGGAGCTGTTTTTT
- | many | TRBJ2-3 | TRBV7-2 | CASSPEGRGTDTQFF | TGTGCCAGCAGCCCGGAGGGAAGGGGCACAGATACGCAGTTTTTT
- | few | TRBJ2-5 | TRBV7-9 | CASSLRTEQETQYF | TGTGCCAGCAGCCTCCGGACGGAGCAAGAGACCCAGTACTTC
- | - | TRBJ2-3 | TRBV5-1 | CASSLKYRGTDTQYF | TGCGCCAGCAGCTTAAAGTACAGGGGCACAGATACGCAGTATTTT
- | - | TRBJ2-1 | TRBV9 | CASSDPAGTYNEQFF | TGTGCCAGCAGCGACCCAGCGGGCACCTACAATGAGCAGTTCTTC
- | few | TRBJ1-1 | TRBV5-8 | CASSLGQVVRNTEAFF | TGTGCCAGCAGCTTGGGACAGGTAGTGAGGAACACTGAAGCTTTCTTT
TRBD2 | few | TRBJ2-1 | TRBV29-1 | CSVYRTVLSGVGEQFF | TGCAGCGTATATAGGACAGTCCTTAGCGGGGTAGGTGAGCAGTTCTTC
- | - | TRBJ2-5 | TRBV10-2 | CASSESVLMLETQYF | TGCGCCAGCAGTGAGTCGGTATTAATGTTGGAGACCCAGTACTTC
- | - | TRBJ2-7 | TRBV6-2/TRBV6-3 | CASSYSGRNYEQYF | TGTGCCAGCAGTTACAGTGGAAGGAACTACGAGCAGTACTTC
- | many | TRBJ2-3 | TRBV12-3/TRBV12-4 | CASSYRESSTDTQYF | TGTGCCAGCAGTTACAGGGAGTCTAGCACAGATACGCAGTATTTT
- | many | TRBJ2-6 | TRBV2 | CASSEGKSGANVLTF | TGTGCCAGCAGTGAAGGGAAATCTGGGGCCAACGTCCTGACTTTC
TRBD2 | - | TRBJ2-5 | TRBV5-1 | CASSFYSAGGQETQYF | TGCGCCAGCAGCTTCTATTCGGCGGGGGGCCAAGAGACCCAGTACTTC
- | few | TRBJ2-1 | TRBV28 | CASSQGGFSYNEQFF | TGTGCCAGCAGCCAGGGGGGGTTCTCCTACAATGAGCAGTTCTTC
- | - | TRBJ2-3 | TRBV4-2 | CASSQTGEDTQYF | TGTGCCAGCAGCCAGACGGGGGAAGATACGCAGTATTTT
- | - | TRBJ2-5 | TRBV7-9 | CASSLDVTQETQYF | TGTGCCAGCAGCTTAGACGTCACTCAAGAGACCCAGTACTTC
- | few | TRBJ2-7 | TRBV5-1 | CASRMDSSYEQYF | TGCGCCAGCAGGATGGACAGCTCCTACGAGCAGTACTTC
TRBD1 | many | TRBJ1-2 | TRBV5-1 | CASSYSGQTSGYTF | TGCGCCAGCAGCTACTCGGGACAGACCTCTGGCTACACCTTC
- | - | TRBJ2-7 | TRBV6-1 | CASSPTEGSYEQYF | TGTGCCAGCAGCCCTACCGAGGGGTCCTACGAGCAGTACTTC
- | - | TRBJ2-3 | TRBV9 | CASSVVGGGAWDTQYF | TGTGCCAGCAGCGTAGTTGGAGGGGGGGCATGGGATACGCAGTATTTT
- | - | TRBJ2-2 | TRBV6-1 | CASRVGRGELFF | TGTGCCAGCAGGGTCGGTAGAGGGGAGCTGTTTTTT
- | - | TRBJ2-2 | TRBV4-2 | CASSQEGPGELFF | TGTGCCAGCAGCCAAGAGGGGCCCGGGGAGCTGTTTTTT
TRBD2 | many | TRBJ2-1 | TRBV3-1 | CASSQDSSGSVNNEQFF | TGTGCCAGCAGCCAAGATTCTAGCGGGAGCGTCAACAATGAGCAGTTCTTC
TRBD2 | few | TRBJ2-4 | TRBV14 | CASSLAGATRIQYF | TGTGCCAGCAGCTTAGCGGGGGCAACCCGGATTCAGTACTTC
- | - | TRBJ2-7 | TRBV5-1 | CASSFDADPEGEQYF | TGCGCCAGCAGCTTCGACGCGGACCCCGAGGGCGAGCAGTACTTC
TRBD2 | - | TRBJ2-2 | TRBV9 | CASSVGTSGSRTGELFF | TGTGCCAGCAGCGTAGGGACTAGCGGGAGTAGAACCGGGGAGCTGTTTTTT
TRBD1 | - | TRBJ2-5 | TRBV15 | CATSREDRQETQYF | TGTGCCACCAGCCGAGAGGACAGGCAAGAGACCCAGTACTTC
- | few | TRBJ1-6 | TRBV25-1 | CASIGGIGSPLHF | TGTGCCAGCATTGGTGGGATCGGGTCACCCCTCCACTTT
TRBD2 | - | TRBJ2-3 | TRBV20-1 | CSARPRLAGFTDTQYF | TGCAGTGCTAGACCCAGACTAGCGGGGTTCACAGATACGCAGTATTTT
- | - | TRBJ2-3 | TRBV18 | CASSPPSLGSVHWSTDTQYF | TGTGCCAGCTCACCACCAAGTCTGGGAAGCGTCCACTGGAGCACAGATACGCAGTATTTT
- | - | TRBJ2-7 | TRBV9 | CASSPHLGEQYF | TGTGCCAGCAGCCCACACCTGGGAGAGCAGTACTTC
- | - | TRBJ2-1 | TRBV24-1 | CATSQPGPRYNEQFF | TGTGCCACCAGCCAACCAGGGCCCCGCTACAATGAGCAGTTCTTC